A single sample is the source of the 8 T cell receptor beta chains below, sequenced in a study of OX40 agonist ivuxolimab in advanced cancers. TCRdb's table, derived via immunoSEQ multiplex PCR, lists solely in-frame clones and lacks some. Seen here are tens of thousands of clones, 75% to 90% observed once, and the top ten hold around 0.84%. Sample: CD4+ or CD8+ T cells sorted from blood, taken in a trial of the OX40 agonist ivuxolimab. The receptors stem from an adult with an advanced solid tumor such as melanoma, head and neck, liver or kidney cancer.

The V gene is TRBV18, the J gene TRBJ2-7; D is uncertain. The CDR3 runs 14 residues. Germline V gives CDR1 KGHSH, CDR2 LQKENI. Trimming pared 3 bases from V and 2 bases from J, leaving 11 bases between. CDR3 residues: CASSPGPSAYEQYF. CDR3 DNA sequence: TGTGCCAGCTCACCCGGCCCCTCCGCCTACGAGCAGTACTTC. Looking up the rest from reference TRBV18 and TRBJ2-7 gives the full variable domain: NAGVMQNPRHLVRRRGQEARLRCSPMKGHSHVYWYRQLPEEGLKFMVYLQKENIIDESGMPKERFSAEFPKEGPSILRIQQVVRGDSAAYFCASSPGPSAYEQYFGPGTRLTVT.

The chain employs TRBV30 and TRBJ1-6; 8 bases are a match to TRBD1. The trim removed 2 bases at V and 13 bases at J, leaving 13 bases unmatched. This CDR3 has 15 amino acids. From germline, CDR1 is GTSNPN and CDR2 SVGIG (reference sequence). The CDR3, as DNA: TGTGCCTGGAGTATTACCGGGACAGGAACTTTCCCCCTCCACTTT. This gives the protein CAWSITGTGTFPLHF.

The CDR3 bases are TGTGCCAGTAGTGGTGGGGACAGGCCCAACTACGAGCAGTACTTC. This codes for CASSGGDRPNYEQYF. The gene calls are TRBV19 and TRBJ2-7, with TRBD1 matching over 8 bases. The ends lost 5 bases at V and 3 bases at J; junction bases unmatched: 9. The germline CDR1 and CDR2 sequences are LNHDA and SQIVND (reference sequence). The CDR3 is 15 residues long.

The rearrangement uses TRBV7-9 and TRBJ2-2, with D perhaps matching TRBD1 (5 bases). Trimming left V 2 bases short and J 4 bases short, with 14 bases between. Germline values: CDR1 SEHNR, CDR2 FQNEAQ (reference sequence). There are 16 residues in the CDR3. In DNA, the CDR3 is TGTGCCAGCAGCTTAACACCAGGGATGGGCACCGGGGAGCTGTTTTTT. Translation gives CASSLTPGMGTGELFF. Together with reference TRBV7-9 and TRBJ2-2, the CDR3 gives the full variable domain: DTGVSQNPRHKITKRGQNVTFRCDPISEHNRLYWYRQTLGQGPEFLTYFQNEAQLEKSRLLSDRFSAERPKGSFSTLEIQRTEQGDSAMYLCASSLTPGMGTGELFFGEGSRLTVL.

The chain joins TRBV4-3 to TRBJ2-3; tentative D call: TRBD2 (6 bases). This CDR3 contains 13 residues. The germline V gene has CDR1 LGHNA and CDR2 YSLEER. Trimming shortened V by 1 base and J by 4 bases, and 6 bases separated the two germline ends. The DNA for the CDR3 is TGCGCCAGCAGCCAAGCGGGGGCAGATACGCAGTATTTT. Translation gives CASSQAGADTQYF.

The rearrangement links TRBV30 to TRBJ1-2; maybe TRBD1 (5 bases). CDR1 and CDR2 from the germline V gene are GTSNPN and SVGIG (reference sequence). V lost 3 bases and J lost 5, with 28 bases in between. The CDR3 sequence is 18 residues long. The CDR3 region has the DNA TGTGCCTGGAGCCGGCCAGCGTCCAGGGAGCACCCGAGGTATGGCTACACCTTC. Translated, it gives CAWSRPASREHPRYGYTF.

The chain combines TRBV4-1 with TRBJ2-6; weak D call: TRBD1 (6 bases). Looked up from germline, CDR1 is MGHRA and CDR2 is YSYEKL. The CDR3 sequence is 16 residues long. The chain's CDR3 is CATGTRSTSWANVLTF. CDR3 DNA sequence: TGCGCAACCGGGACAAGATCAACCTCCTGGGCCAACGTCCTGACTTTC.

The V gene is TRBV27, the J gene TRBJ2-6; 7 nucleotides line up with TRBD1. The trim removed 5 bases at V and 1 base at J, leaving 2 bases unmatched. CDR3 length: 15 amino acids. The germline CDR1 and CDR2 sequences are MNHEY and SMNVEV (reference sequence). CDR3 sequence: CASSPRGSGANVLTF. CDR3 in DNA: TGTGCCAGCAGTCCCAGGGGGTCTGGGGCCAACGTCCTGACTTTC. The whole variable domain, remainder taken from reference TRBV27 and TRBJ2-6, is EAQVTQNPRYLITVTGKKLTVTCSQNMNHEYMSWYRQDPGLGLRQIYYSMNVEVTDKGDVPEGYKVSRKEKRNFPLILESPSPNQTSLYFCASSPRGSGANVLTFGAGSRLTVL.